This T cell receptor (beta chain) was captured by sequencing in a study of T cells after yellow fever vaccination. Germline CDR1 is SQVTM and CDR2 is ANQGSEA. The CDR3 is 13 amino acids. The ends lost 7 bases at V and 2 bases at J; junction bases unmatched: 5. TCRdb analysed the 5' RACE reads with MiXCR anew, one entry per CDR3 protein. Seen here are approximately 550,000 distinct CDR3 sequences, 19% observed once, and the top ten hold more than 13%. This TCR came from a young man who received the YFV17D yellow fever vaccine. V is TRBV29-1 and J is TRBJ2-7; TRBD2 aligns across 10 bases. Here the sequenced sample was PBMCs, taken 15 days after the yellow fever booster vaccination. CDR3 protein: CSALSGRAYEQYF. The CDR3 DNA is TGCAGCGCGTTGAGCGGGAGGGCCTACGAGCAGTACTTC.